These T cell receptor beta chains were read from a single sample in a study of beta chain features in type 1 diabetes. TCRdb's table, derived via immunoSEQ multiplex PCR, lists solely in-frame clones and lacks some. The table includes hundreds of thousands of clones, roughly 13% detected once. The material sequenced was naive CD4+ T cells from blood. Receptors were obtained from a man younger than 35 with type 1 diabetes. Both conserved end residues are part of each CDR3. The order of the fields is D gene, J gene, V gene, clone size, CDR3 DNA, CDR3 protein. The D gene is left open where the match is weak. Not all rows give a size; the values are once, few, many and, for expanded clones, a class.

d_gene: -; j_gene: TRBJ1-3; v_gene: TRBV25-1; abundance: -; CDR3nt: TGTGCCAGCCCAAAGGGGACCGGGGGCTCTGGAAACACCATATATTTT; CDR3aa: CASPKGTGGSGNTIYF
d_gene: TRBD1; j_gene: TRBJ2-7; v_gene: TRBV10-3; abundance: few; CDR3nt: TGTGCCATCAGTGAGTTGGGGACAGACTACGAGCAGTACTTC; CDR3aa: CAISELGTDYEQYF
d_gene: -; j_gene: TRBJ2-3; v_gene: TRBV7-9; abundance: few; CDR3nt: TGTGCCAGCAGCGCGGACGGACGGAACACAGATACGCAGTATTTT; CDR3aa: CASSADGRNTDTQYF
d_gene: TRBD1; j_gene: TRBJ2-7; v_gene: TRBV23-1; abundance: -; CDR3nt: TGCGCCAGCAGTCAGTTATACTCCCGGGACAGGGGGCCCTGGTTC; CDR3aa: CASSQLYSRDRGPWF
d_gene: -; j_gene: TRBJ2-7; v_gene: TRBV5-8; abundance: -; CDR3nt: TGTGCCAGCAGTTCTGCCTACGAGCAGTACTTC; CDR3aa: CASSSAYEQYF
d_gene: TRBD1; j_gene: TRBJ2-1; v_gene: TRBV4-1; abundance: -; CDR3nt: TGCGCCAGCAGCCTAATTCAACGGACAGGGAACAATGAGCAGTTCTTC; CDR3aa: CASSLIQRTGNNEQFF
d_gene: TRBD1; j_gene: TRBJ2-7; v_gene: TRBV7-9; abundance: -; CDR3nt: TGTGCCAGCAGCTCAGCAGGGGGCGAGCAGTACTTC; CDR3aa: CASSSAGGEQYF
d_gene: -; j_gene: TRBJ2-7; v_gene: TRBV9; abundance: -; CDR3nt: TGTGCCAGCAGCGTAGGGGCAGGCTACGAGCAGTACTTC; CDR3aa: CASSVGAGYEQYF
d_gene: -; j_gene: TRBJ2-7; v_gene: TRBV30; abundance: -; CDR3nt: TGTGCCTGGAAGGACAGAGATCACACCTACGAGCAGTACTTC; CDR3aa: CAWKDRDHTYEQYF
d_gene: -; j_gene: TRBJ1-3; v_gene: TRBV2; abundance: few; CDR3nt: TGTGCCAGCTACCAGGACTCTGGAAACACCATATATTTT; CDR3aa: CASYQDSGNTIYF
d_gene: -; j_gene: TRBJ2-1; v_gene: TRBV2; abundance: -; CDR3nt: TGTGCCAGCAGTGTCATCGACCCGAATGAGCAGTTCTTC; CDR3aa: CASSVIDPNEQFF
d_gene: -; j_gene: TRBJ2-5; v_gene: TRBV5-1; abundance: few; CDR3nt: TGCGCCAGCAGCTTGGACCCCGGGGCCCAAGAGACCCAGTACTTC; CDR3aa: CASSLDPGAQETQYF
d_gene: -; j_gene: TRBJ2-1; v_gene: TRBV5-1; abundance: -; CDR3nt: TGCGCCAGCAGCTTGGTTAGTTCAGGACTGAGCTACAATGAGCAGTTCTTC; CDR3aa: CASSLVSSGLSYNEQFF
d_gene: -; j_gene: TRBJ1-2; v_gene: TRBV19; abundance: -; CDR3nt: TGTGCCAGTAGTCCGTCAGGAGGATCCTATGGCTACACCTTC; CDR3aa: CASSPSGGSYGYTF
d_gene: TRBD2; j_gene: TRBJ2-1; v_gene: TRBV4-2; abundance: few; CDR3nt: TGTGCCAGCAGCCAAGGACTAGCGGGGGAGAATGAGCAGTTCTTC; CDR3aa: CASSQGLAGENEQFF
d_gene: -; j_gene: TRBJ1-1; v_gene: TRBV6-5; abundance: -; CDR3nt: TGTGCCAGCAGTTACGATCCACAGTCGACCACTGAAGCTTTCTTT; CDR3aa: CASSYDPQSTTEAFF
d_gene: -; j_gene: TRBJ2-2; v_gene: TRBV6-5; abundance: -; CDR3nt: TGTGCCAGCAGTTACTCGTTGGCAGTTGGAGCCGGGGAGCTGTTTTTT; CDR3aa: CASSYSLAVGAGELFF
d_gene: -; j_gene: TRBJ1-3; v_gene: TRBV18; abundance: few; CDR3nt: TGTGCCAGCTCAGCTGACAGGTTTTACTCTGGAAACACCATATATTTT; CDR3aa: CASSADRFYSGNTIYF
d_gene: TRBD2; j_gene: TRBJ2-5; v_gene: TRBV4-1; abundance: few; CDR3nt: TGCGCCAGCAGCCCCCAGCGGGGGGGCGGAGAGACCCAGTACTTC; CDR3aa: CASSPQRGGGETQYF
d_gene: -; j_gene: TRBJ2-1; v_gene: TRBV5-1; abundance: -; CDR3nt: TGCGCCAGCAGCTTCAGGACCGACAGCTCCTACAATGAGCAGTTCTTC; CDR3aa: CASSFRTDSSYNEQFF
d_gene: TRBD2; j_gene: TRBJ2-3; v_gene: TRBV10-3; abundance: few; CDR3nt: TGTGCCATCAGTGAAGTAGCGGGGGGGCCAGATACGCAGTATTTT; CDR3aa: CAISEVAGGPDTQYF
d_gene: TRBD1; j_gene: TRBJ1-6; v_gene: TRBV5-6; abundance: -; CDR3nt: TGTGCCAGCAGCTTGGTTGGGACAGACCATCGGGCCCTCCACTTT; CDR3aa: CASSLVGTDHRALHF
d_gene: -; j_gene: TRBJ2-1; v_gene: TRBV19; abundance: few; CDR3nt: TGTGCCAGTAGTGACCTTCGAGACCTCAATGAGCAGTTCTTC; CDR3aa: CASSDLRDLNEQFF
d_gene: -; j_gene: TRBJ1-1; v_gene: TRBV6-5; abundance: -; CDR3nt: TGTGCCAGCAGCTCCACGGGGACTGAAGCTTTCTTT; CDR3aa: CASSSTGTEAFF
d_gene: TRBD1; j_gene: TRBJ2-1; v_gene: TRBV30; abundance: -; CDR3nt: TGTGCCTGGAGTGTTCGGACCGGGACAGGGGGGTTTGGCTTCTACAATGAGCAGTTCTTC; CDR3aa: CAWSVRTGTGGFGFYNEQFF
d_gene: TRBD2; j_gene: TRBJ2-5; v_gene: TRBV30; abundance: few; CDR3nt: TGTGCCTGGAGTGCTACTAGCGGGGCCCAAGAGACCCAGTACTTC; CDR3aa: CAWSATSGAQETQYF
d_gene: -; j_gene: TRBJ2-1; v_gene: TRBV7-7; abundance: few; CDR3nt: TGTGCTAGCAGCTTAGATGCGGGTTCCTACAATGAGCAGTTCTTC; CDR3aa: CASSLDAGSYNEQFF